This passage covers 7 T cell receptor beta chains from one sample sequenced in a study of graft-versus-host responses after intestinal transplantation. The assay was immunoSEQ multiplex PCR, and TCRdb's table has in-frame clones only and misses some. The top ten hold under 1.5% of the sample, which has 99,000 or so clones, approximately 85% seen once. The specimen was PBMCs, collected 255 days after intestinal transplant. These receptor sequences come from a human patient who received an intestinal transplant, so some T cells may come from the graft donor.

This clone was found once. The J gene is TRBJ1-1, the V gene TRBV4-1; 7 nucleotides align to TRBD1. With V trimmed by 3 bases and J by 6 bases, 4 bases remained unmatched. This CDR3 comprises 13 residues. Germline V lookup: CDR1 MGHRA, CDR2 YSYEKL. In nucleotides, the CDR3 is TGCGCCAGCAGCCAGCGGGGGACAGCTGAAGCTTTCTTT. It translates to CASSQRGTAEAFF.

The rearrangement uses TRBV18 and TRBJ2-1, with a weak D call TRBD1 (6 bases). The CDR3 is 13 amino acids. Germline CDR1 and CDR2: KGHSH and LQKENI. V was trimmed by 3 bases and J by 9 bases, leaving 12 bases between them. The CDR3 loop is CASSPRQAFEQFF. CDR3 nucleotides: TGTGCCAGCTCACCGCGACAGGCGTTTGAGCAGTTCTTC.

The V call is TRBV29-1, the J call TRBJ2-1, with a tentative D call TRBD1 (7 bases). The V gene lost 5 bases and the J gene lost 15 bases, with 23 bases spanning the gap. Germline V gives CDR1 SQVTM, CDR2 ANQGSEA. This CDR3 is 13 amino acids long. CDR3 residues: CSVKQGFGRDWFF. Written as DNA, the CDR3 is TGCAGCGTTAAACAGGGGTTTGGGCGGGATTGGTTCTTC.

On this clone: At one of its ends the junction is not consistent with the germline gene, which may arise from a read error. The chain employs TRBV10-1 and TRBJ1-3; D may be TRBD1 (6 bases). The CDR3 is 15 residues long. CDR1 WNHNN and CDR2 SYGVQD come from the germline V gene (reference sequence). The CDR3: CASSEKGRGFFSRPF. The CDR3 DNA reads TGCGCCAGCAGTGAGAAGGGCAGGGGCTTCTTCTCGCGTCCTTTT.

The gene calls are TRBV10-1 and TRBJ1-1; 10 nucleotides align to TRBD1. The CDR3 runs 14 residues. Germline V gives CDR1 WNHNN, CDR2 SYGVQD (reference sequence). J lost 4 bases, V lost 6 bases, and 5 bases had no gene match. CDR3 nucleotide sequence: TGCGCCAGCAGGGCCGGGACAGGGGTCACTGAAGCTTTCTTT. Its protein is CASRAGTGVTEAFF.

The rearrangement joins TRBV29-1 to TRBJ2-5; 8 bases map to TRBD2. Germline CDR1 reads SQVTM; CDR2 reads ANQGSEA. The CDR3 extends over 14 amino acids. Losses at the gene ends were 4 bases for V and 4 bases for J; bases not matched to a gene: 8. Here the CDR3 reads CSVVLAGRGETQYF. CDR3 coding DNA: TGCAGCGTTGTTTTAGCGGGGAGGGGAGAGACCCAGTACTTC.

This clone was seen a few times. V is TRBV19 and J is TRBJ2-7; D tentatively fits TRBD1 or TRBD2 (5 bases each). The CDR3 consists of 13 residues. Trimming left V 5 bases short and J 2 bases short, with 10 bases between. Germline lookup yields CDR1 LNHDA and CDR2 SQIVND (reference sequence). The CDR3 protein is CASSEQGAYEQYF. The CDR3 DNA reads as TGTGCCAGTAGTGAGCAGGGAGCCTACGAGCAGTACTTC.